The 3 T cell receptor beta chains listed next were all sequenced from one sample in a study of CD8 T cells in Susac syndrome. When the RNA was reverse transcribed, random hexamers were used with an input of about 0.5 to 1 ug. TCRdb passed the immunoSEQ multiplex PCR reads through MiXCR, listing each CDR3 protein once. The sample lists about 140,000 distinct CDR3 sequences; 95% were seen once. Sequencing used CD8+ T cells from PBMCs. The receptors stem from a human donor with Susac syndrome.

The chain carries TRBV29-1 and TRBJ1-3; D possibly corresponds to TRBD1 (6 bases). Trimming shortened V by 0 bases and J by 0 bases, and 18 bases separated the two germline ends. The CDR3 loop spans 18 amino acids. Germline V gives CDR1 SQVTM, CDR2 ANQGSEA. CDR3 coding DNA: TGCAGCGTTGAAGACCTTGTAGGAGGGGGATCCTCTGGAAACACCATATATTTT. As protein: CSVEDLVGGGSSGNTIYF. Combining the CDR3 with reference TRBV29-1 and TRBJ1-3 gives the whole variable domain SAVISQKPSRDICQRGTSLTIQCQVDSQVTMMFWYRQQPGQSLTLIATANQGSEATYESGFVIDKFPISRPNLTFSTLTVSNMSPEDSSIYLCSVEDLVGGGSSGNTIYFGEGSWLTVV.

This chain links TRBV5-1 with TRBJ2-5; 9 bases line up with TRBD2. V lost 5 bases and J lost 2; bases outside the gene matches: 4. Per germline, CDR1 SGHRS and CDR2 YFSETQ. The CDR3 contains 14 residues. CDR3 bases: TGCGCCAGCAGAGCGGGACTAGCACAAGAGACCCAGTACTTC. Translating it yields CASRAGLAQETQYF. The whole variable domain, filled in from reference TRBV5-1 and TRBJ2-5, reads KAGVTQTPRYLIKTRGQQVTLSCSPISGHRSVSWYQQTPGQGLQFLFEYFSETQRNKGNFPGRFSGRQFSNSRSEMNVSTLELGDSALYLCASRAGLAQETQYFGPGTRLLVL.

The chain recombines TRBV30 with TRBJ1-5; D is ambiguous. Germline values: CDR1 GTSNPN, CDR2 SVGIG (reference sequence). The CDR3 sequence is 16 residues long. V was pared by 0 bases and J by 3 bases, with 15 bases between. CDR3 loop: CAWSVPLVGYNQPQHF. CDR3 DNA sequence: TGTGCCTGGAGTGTACCGCTGGTCGGGTACAATCAGCCCCAGCATTTT.